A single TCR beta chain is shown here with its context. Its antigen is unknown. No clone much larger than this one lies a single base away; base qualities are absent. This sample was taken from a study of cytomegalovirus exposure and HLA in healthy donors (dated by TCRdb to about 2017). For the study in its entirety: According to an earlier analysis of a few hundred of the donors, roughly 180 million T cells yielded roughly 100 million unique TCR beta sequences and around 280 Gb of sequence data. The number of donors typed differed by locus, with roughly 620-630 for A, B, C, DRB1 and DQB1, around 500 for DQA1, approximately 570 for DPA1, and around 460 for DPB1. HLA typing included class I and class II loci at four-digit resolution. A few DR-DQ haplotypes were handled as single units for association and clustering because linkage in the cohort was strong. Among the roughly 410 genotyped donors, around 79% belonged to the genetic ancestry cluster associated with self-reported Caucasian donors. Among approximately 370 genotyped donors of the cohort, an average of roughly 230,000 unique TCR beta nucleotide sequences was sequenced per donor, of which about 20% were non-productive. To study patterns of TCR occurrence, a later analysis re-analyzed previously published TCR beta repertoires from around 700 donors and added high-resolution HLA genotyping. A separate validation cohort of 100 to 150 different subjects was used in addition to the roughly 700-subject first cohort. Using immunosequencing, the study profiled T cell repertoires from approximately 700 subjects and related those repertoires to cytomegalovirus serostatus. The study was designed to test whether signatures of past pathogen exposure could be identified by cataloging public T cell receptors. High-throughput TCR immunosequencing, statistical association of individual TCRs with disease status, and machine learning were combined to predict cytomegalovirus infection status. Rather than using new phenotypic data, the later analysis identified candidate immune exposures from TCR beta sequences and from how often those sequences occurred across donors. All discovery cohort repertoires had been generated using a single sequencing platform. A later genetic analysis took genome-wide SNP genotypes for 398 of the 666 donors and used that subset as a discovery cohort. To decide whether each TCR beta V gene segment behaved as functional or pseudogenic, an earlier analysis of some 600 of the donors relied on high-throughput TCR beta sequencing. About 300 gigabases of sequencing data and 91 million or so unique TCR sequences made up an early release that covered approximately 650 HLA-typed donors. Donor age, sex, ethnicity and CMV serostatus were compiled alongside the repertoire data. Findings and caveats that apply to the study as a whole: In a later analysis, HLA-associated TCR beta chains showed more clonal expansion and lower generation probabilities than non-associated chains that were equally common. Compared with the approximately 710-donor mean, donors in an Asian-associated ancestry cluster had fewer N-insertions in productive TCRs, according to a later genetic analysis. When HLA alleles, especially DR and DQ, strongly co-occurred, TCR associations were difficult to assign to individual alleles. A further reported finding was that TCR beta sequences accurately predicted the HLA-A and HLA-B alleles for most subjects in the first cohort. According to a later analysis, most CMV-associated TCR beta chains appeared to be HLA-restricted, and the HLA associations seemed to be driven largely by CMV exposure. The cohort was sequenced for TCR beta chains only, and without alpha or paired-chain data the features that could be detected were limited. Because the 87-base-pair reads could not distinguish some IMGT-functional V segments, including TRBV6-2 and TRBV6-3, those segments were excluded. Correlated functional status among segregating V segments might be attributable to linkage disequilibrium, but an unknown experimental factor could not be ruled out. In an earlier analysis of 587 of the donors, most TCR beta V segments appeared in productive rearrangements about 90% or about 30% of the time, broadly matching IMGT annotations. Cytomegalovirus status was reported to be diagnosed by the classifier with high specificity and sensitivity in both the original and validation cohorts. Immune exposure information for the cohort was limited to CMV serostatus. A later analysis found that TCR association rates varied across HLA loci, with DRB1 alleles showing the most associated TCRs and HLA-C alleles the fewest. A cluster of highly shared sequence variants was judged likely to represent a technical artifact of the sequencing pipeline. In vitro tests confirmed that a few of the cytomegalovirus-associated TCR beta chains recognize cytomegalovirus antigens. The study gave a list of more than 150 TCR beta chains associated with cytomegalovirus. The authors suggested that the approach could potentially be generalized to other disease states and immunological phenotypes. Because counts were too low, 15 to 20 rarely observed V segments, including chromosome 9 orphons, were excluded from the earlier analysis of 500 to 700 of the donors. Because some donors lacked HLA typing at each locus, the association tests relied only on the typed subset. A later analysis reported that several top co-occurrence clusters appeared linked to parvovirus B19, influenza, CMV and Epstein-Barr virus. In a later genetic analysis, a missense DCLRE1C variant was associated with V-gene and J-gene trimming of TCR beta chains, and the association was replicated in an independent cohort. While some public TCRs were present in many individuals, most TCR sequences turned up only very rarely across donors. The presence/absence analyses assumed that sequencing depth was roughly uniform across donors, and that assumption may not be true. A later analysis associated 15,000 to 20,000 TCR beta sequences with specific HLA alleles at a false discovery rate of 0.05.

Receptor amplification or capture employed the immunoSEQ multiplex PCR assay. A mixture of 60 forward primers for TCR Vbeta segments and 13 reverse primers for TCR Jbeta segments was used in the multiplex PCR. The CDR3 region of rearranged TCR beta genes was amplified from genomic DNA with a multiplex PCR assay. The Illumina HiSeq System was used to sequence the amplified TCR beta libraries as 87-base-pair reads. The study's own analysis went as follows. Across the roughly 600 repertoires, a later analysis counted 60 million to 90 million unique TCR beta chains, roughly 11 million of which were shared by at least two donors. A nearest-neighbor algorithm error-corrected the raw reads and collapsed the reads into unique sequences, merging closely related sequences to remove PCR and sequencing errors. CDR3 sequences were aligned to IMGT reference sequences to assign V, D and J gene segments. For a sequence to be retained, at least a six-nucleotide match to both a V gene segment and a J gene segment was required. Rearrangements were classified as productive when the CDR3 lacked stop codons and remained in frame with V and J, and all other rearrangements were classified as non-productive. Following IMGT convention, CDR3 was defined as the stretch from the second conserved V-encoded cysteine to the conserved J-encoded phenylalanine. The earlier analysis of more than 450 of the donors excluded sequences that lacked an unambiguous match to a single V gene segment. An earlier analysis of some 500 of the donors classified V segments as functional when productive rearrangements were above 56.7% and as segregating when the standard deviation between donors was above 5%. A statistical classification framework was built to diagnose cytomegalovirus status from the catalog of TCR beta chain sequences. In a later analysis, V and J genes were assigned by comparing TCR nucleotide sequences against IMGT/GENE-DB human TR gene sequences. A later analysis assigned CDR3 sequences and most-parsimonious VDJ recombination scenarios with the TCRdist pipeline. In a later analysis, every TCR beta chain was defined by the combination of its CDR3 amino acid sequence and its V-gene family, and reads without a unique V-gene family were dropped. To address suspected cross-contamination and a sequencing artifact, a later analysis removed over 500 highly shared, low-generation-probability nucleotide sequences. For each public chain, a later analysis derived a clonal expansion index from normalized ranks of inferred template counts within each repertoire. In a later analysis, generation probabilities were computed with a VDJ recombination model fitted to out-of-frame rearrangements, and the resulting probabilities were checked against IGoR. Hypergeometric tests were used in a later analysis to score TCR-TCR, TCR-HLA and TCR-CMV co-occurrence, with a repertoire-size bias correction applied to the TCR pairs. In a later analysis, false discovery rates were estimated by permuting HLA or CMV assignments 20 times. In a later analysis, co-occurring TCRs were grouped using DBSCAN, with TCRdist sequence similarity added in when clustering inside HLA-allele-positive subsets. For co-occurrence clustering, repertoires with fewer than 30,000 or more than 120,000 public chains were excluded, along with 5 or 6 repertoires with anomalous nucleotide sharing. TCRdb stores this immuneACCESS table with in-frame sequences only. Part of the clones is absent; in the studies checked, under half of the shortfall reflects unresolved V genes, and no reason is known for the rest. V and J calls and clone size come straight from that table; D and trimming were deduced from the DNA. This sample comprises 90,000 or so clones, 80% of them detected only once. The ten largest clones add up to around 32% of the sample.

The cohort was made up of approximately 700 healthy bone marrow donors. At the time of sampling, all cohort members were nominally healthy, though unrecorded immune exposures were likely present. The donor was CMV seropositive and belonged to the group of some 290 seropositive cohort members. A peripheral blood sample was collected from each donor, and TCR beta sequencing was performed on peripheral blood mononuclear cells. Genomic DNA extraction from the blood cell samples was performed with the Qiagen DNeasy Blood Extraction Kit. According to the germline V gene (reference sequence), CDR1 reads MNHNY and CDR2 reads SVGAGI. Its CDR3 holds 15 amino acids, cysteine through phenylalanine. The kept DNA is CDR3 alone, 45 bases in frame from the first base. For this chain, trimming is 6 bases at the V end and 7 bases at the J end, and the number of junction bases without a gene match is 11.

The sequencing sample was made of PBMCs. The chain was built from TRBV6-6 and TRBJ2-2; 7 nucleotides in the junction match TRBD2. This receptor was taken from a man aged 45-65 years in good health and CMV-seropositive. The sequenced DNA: TGTGCCAGCAGAGACGGAGGGCCGGGGGGCGGGGAGCTGTTTTTT. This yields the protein CASRDGGPGGGELFF.